These 7 T cell receptor beta chains were sequenced from one sample in a study of T cells in Graves' hyperthyroidism and ophthalmopathy. Template material for amplifying TCR beta CDR3 regions consisted of RNA transcripts. TCR CDR3 regions were first amplified by RT-PCR with HTBI primers. TCRdb redid the calling of the multiplex PCR reads with MiXCR, one entry per CDR3 protein. Of about 380,000 distinct CDR3 sequences in the sample, under 20% were seen once. The sequenced material came from blood. These receptors came from a man aged 18 to 29 with Graves' ophthalmopathy.

V gene TRBV4-1 combines with J gene TRBJ1-2; D gene ambiguous. V lost 1 base and J 3 bases, leaving 9 bases between the germline ends. This CDR3 has 14 residues. CDR1 is MGHRA, CDR2 YSYEKL, per germline. The CDR3: CASSQVTLDYGYTF. Written as DNA, the CDR3 is TGCGCCAGCAGCCAAGTAACCTTGGACTATGGCTACACCTTC.

This clonotype was seen a handful of times. V gene TRBV20-1 combines with J gene TRBJ2-5; the match to TRBD1 covers 8 bases. This CDR3 region has 12 residues. V gave up 4 bases and J gave up 5 bases; unmatched junction bases: 3. Germline-derived CDR1 and CDR2 are DFQATT and SNEGSKA (reference sequence). CDR3 protein: CSAKHRGETQYF. CDR3 DNA sequence: TGCAGTGCTAAACACAGGGGGGAGACCCAGTACTTC.

This clonotype was seen repeatedly, ten times or more. This chain connects TRBV28 to TRBJ2-5, with D perhaps TRBD1 (6 bases). In germline, CDR1 is MDHEN, CDR2 SYDVKM. The CDR3 is made up of 15 amino acids. The V and J ends lost 7 bases and 2 bases respectively, with 17 bases between them. The CDR3 nucleotides are TGTGCCAGCAATACCCCCGGGACACGTCAAGAGACCCAGTACTTC. As protein: CASNTPGTRQETQYF.

In its sample, this clonotype was seen many times. This chain connects TRBV18 to TRBJ1-2; D ambiguous. In germline, CDR1 is KGHSH, CDR2 LQKENI. The CDR3 extends over 13 amino acids. The V end was cut by 6 bases, the J end by 3 bases, with 11 bases between. CDR3 sequence reads: CASSPARDYGYTF. CDR3 nucleotides: TGTGCCAGCTCTCCGGCCCGGGACTATGGCTACACCTTC.

The table lists this clonotype with many counts. The genes are TRBV2 and TRBJ1-2; D is unresolved. The CDR3 spans 14 residues. The V gene lost 3 bases and the J gene lost 1 base, with 9 bases spanning the gap. CDR1 and CDR2 (germline): SNHLY, FYNNEI. The CDR3 is CASSESPNNYGYTF. The CDR3 DNA sequence: TGTGCCAGCAGTGAGTCCCCAAATAACTATGGCTACACCTTC.

Note on this clonotype: With a much larger clone just one base away, this may be a read error. The gene calls are TRBV6-2 or TRBV6-3 and TRBJ2-7; 11 bases are a match to TRBD1. The CDR3 runs to 15 residues. Germline loops: CDR1 MNHEY, CDR2 SVGEGT. With 4 bases clipped from V and 5 bases from J, the junction kept 7 bases outside the gene matches. The chain's CDR3 is CASSSWTGGPHEQYF. The DNA for the CDR3 is TGTGCCAGCAGTTCTTGGACAGGGGGCCCCCACGAGCAGTACTTC.

This clonotype was recorded at least ten times. CDR3 sequence reads: CASSPTQPNTEAFF. The DNA of the CDR3 is TGTGCCAGCAGTCCAACTCAGCCTAACACTGAAGCTTTCTTT. The chain employs TRBV28 and TRBJ1-1; no reliable D call. The CDR3 is 14 amino acids. Germline loops: CDR1 MDHEN, CDR2 SYDVKM. With 5 bases removed from V and 2 bases from J, the gap between germline ends came to 12 bases.